The TCR beta chain under discussion was sequenced for a study of blood T cell repertoires in COVID-19. Study-wide context: T cells, B-cell-depleted T cells, or PBMCs provided the cDNA or gDNA that served as material.

Sequencing was performed with immunoSEQ multiplex PCR; in TCRdb, only in-frame clones are kept and a portion is missing. This table holds about 300,000 clones, approximately 90% found once. Recovered Cohort 3 donors showed two negative PCRs, clearance, or symptom resolution. The V gene's germline CDR1 is SGDLS and CDR2 YYNGEE. The CDR3 has 13 amino acids. V lost 4 bases and J 7 bases, leaving 14 bases between the germline ends. The specimen sequenced was PBMCs or T cells enriched from blood (not recorded which). The sequence came from a woman aged 25-40 years who had recovered from COVID-19. The V gene is TRBV9, the J gene TRBJ1-1; D is uncertain. The CDR3 DNA follows: TGTGCCAGCAGCACCGGGGTAGATTATGAAGCTTTCTTT. Its protein product is CASSTGVDYEAFF.